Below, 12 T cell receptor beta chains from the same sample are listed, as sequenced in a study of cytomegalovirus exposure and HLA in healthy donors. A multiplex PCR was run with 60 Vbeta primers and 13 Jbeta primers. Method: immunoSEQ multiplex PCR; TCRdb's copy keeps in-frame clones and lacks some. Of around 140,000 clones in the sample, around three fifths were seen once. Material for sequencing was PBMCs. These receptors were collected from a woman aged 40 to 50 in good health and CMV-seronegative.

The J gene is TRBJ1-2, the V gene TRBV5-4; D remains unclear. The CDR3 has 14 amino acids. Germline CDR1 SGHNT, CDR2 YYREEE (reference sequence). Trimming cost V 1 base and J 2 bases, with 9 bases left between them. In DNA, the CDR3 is TGTGCCAGCAGCTTGTTTGGGAGCAACTATGGCTACACCTTC. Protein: CASSLFGSNYGYTF.

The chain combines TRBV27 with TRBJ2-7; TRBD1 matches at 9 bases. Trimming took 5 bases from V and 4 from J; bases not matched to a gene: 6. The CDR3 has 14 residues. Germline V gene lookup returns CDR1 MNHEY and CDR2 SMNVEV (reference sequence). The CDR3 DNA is TGTGCCAGCAGTCCTACGGGACAGGGTTACGAGCAGTACTTC. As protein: CASSPTGQGYEQYF.

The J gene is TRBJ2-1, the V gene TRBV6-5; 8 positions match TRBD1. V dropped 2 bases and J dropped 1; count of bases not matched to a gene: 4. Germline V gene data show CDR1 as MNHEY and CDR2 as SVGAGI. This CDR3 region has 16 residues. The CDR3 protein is CASSYEGQGSYNEQFF. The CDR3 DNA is TGTGCCAGCAGTTACGAAGGACAGGGATCCTACAATGAGCAGTTCTTC.

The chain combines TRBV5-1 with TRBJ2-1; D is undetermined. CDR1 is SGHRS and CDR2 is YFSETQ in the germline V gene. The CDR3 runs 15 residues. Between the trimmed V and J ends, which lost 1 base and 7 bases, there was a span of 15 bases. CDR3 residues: CASSLTGSARNEQFF. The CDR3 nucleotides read TGCGCCAGCAGCTTGACCGGGTCTGCGCGGAATGAGCAGTTCTTC. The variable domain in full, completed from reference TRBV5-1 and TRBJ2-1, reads KAGVTQTPRYLIKTRGQQVTLSCSPISGHRSVSWYQQTPGQGLQFLFEYFSETQRNKGNFPGRFSGRQFSNSRSEMNVSTLELGDSALYLCASSLTGSARNEQFFGPGTRLTVL.

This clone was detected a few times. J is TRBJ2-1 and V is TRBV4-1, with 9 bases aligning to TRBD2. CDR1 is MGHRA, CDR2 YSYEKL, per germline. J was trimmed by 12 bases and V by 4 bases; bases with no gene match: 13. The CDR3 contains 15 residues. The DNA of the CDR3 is TGCGCCAGCAGCCCCTACCGGGCGGGGGGGCCAGGGCAGTTCTTC. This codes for CASSPYRAGGPGQFF.

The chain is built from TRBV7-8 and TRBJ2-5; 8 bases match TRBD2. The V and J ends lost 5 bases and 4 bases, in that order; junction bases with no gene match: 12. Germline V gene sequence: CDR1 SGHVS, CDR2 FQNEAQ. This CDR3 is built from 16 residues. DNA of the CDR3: TGTGCCAGCAGCGAGACGTCTGGCGGGGGGTTAGAGACCCAGTACTTC. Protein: CASSETSGGGLETQYF.

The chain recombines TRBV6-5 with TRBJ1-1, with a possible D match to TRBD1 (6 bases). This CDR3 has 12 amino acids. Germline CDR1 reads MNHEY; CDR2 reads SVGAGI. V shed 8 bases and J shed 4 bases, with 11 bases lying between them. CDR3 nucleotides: TGTGCCAGCGGGGGGGCGAGCACTGAAGCTTTCTTT. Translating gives CASGGASTEAFF.

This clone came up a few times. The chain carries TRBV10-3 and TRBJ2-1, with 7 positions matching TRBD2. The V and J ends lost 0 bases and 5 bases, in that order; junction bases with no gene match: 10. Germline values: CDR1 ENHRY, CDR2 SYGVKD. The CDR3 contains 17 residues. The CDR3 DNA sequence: TGTGCCATCAGTGAGTCTGGAGTAAGCGGGGCGAACAATGAGCAGTTCTTC. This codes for CAISESGVSGANNEQFF.

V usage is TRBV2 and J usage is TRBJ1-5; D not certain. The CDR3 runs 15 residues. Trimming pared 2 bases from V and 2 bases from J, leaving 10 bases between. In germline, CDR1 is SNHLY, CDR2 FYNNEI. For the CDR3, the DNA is TGTGCCAGCAGTGAAACCGGGTCGGGCAATCAGCCCCAGCATTTT. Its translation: CASSETGSGNQPQHF.

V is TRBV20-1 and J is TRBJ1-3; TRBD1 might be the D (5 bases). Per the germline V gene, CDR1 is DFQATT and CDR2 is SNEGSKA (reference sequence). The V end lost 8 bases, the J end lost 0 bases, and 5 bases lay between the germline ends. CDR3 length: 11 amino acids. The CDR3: CSTGSGNTIYF. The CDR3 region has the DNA TGCAGTACAGGCTCTGGAAACACCATATATTTT.

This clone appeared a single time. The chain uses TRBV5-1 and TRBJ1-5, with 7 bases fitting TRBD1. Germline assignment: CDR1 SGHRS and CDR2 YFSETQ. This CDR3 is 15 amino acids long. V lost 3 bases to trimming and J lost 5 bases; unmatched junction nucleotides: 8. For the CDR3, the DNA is TGCGCCAGCAGCTCGACAGGGTCAGGGGATCAGCCCCAGCATTTT. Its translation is CASSSTGSGDQPQHF.

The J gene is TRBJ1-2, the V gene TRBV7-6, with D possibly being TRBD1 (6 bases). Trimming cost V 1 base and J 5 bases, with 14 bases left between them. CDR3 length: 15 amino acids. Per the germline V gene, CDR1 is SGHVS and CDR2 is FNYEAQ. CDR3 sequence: CASSLGGGAQYGYTF. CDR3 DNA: TGTGCCAGCAGCTTAGGCGGGGGGGCGCAATATGGCTACACCTTC.